A selection of T cell receptor beta chains follows, all from one sample in a study of cytotoxic CD8 clonotypes in ibrutinib-treated CLL. The data were produced by immunoSEQ multiplex PCR, yet TCRdb's version contains in-frame clones alone and is incomplete. The sample holds 150,000 to 200,000 clones; about 88% are singletons and the top ten take around 3%. The specimen was PBMCs, collected at disease progression, from a patient treated with ibrutinib. All receptors come from a human donor with chronic lymphocytic leukemia. Both conserved end residues are part of each CDR3. A D gene is named only where the DNA matches it firmly. Clone size is not always given. Where it is, it says once, few, many or a class for expanded clones.

>NA|NA|TRBJ1-2|TRBV27
TGTGCCAGCAGTTTAGAGGGGACGAGGTATGGCTACACCTTC
CASSLEGTRYGYTF
>NA|NA|TRBJ2-2|TRBV19
TGTGCCACCACCATAACCGACATGGGGCCCGGGGAGCTGTTTTTT
CATTITDMGPGELFF
>NA|NA|TRBJ2-6|TRBV7-9
TGTGCCAGCAGCAAAACGGCTGGGGCCAACGTCCTGACTTTC
CASSKTAGANVLTF
>once|NA|TRBJ2-7|TRBV7-2
TGTGCCAGCAGCCGCCCCTCGGTGGGGCCTCTTGGGGGGGAGCAGTACTTC
CASSRPSVGPLGGEQYF
>NA|TRBD2|TRBJ2-3|TRBV7-9
TGTGCCAGCAGCCGATGGCGGGAGGGAAACACAGATACGCAGTATTTT
CASSRWREGNTDTQYF
>NA|NA|TRBJ1-1|TRBV10-3
TGTGCCATCAGTGGACGGGAGAACACTGAAGCTTTCTTT
CAISGRENTEAFF
>NA|NA|TRBJ1-5|TRBV21-1
TGTGCCAGCAGCAAAGTCGGCGGACTTATGGAGCCCCAGCATTTT
CASSKVGGLMEPQHF
>NA|NA|TRBJ2-3|TRBV6-5
TGTGCCAGCAGTTCGGACGGGGGTGAGTCGGATACGCAGTATTTT
CASSSDGGESDTQYF
>NA|TRBD1|TRBJ2-1|TRBV27
TGTGCCAGCAGTCGACGACAGGGGCTCTACAATGAGCAGTTCTTC
CASSRRQGLYNEQFF
>NA|NA|TRBJ1-4|TRBV6-1
TGTGCCAGCAGTGCTGGACAAGTAAATGAAAAACTGTTTTTT
CASSAGQVNEKLFF
>NA|NA|TRBJ2-3|TRBV6-1
TGTGCCAGCTTGCGGTGGCTAACTTTAACAGATACGCAGTATTTT
CASLRWLTLTDTQYF
>NA|TRBD2|TRBJ2-7|TRBV28
TGTGCCAGCAGTTTTTTTGGGACGGGAGGGAGCTCCTACGAGCAGTACTTC
CASSFFGTGGSSYEQYF
>once|NA|TRBJ1-2|TRBV10-3
TGTGCCATCAGTGAGCAGGGTCGGGTGCGGGGCTACACCTTC
CAISEQGRVRGYTF
>NA|NA|TRBJ2-6|TRBV9
TGTGCCAGCAGCGCTTCTGGGGCCAACGTCCTGACTTTC
CASSASGANVLTF
>NA|NA|TRBJ2-1|TRBV10-2
TGCGCCAGCAGAACTGCCTCTCACAATGAGCAGTTCTTC
CASRTASHNEQFF
>NA|TRBD1|TRBJ2-1|TRBV9
TGTGCCAGCAGCGTAAGCAGGGACAGGTCTTTGCAGTTCTTC
CASSVSRDRSLQFF
>NA|NA|TRBJ1-1|TRBV7-2
TGTGCCAGCAGCTTCCCTCGACAGACTGAAGCTTTCTTT
CASSFPRQTEAFF
>NA|NA|TRBJ1-2|TRBV11-2
TGTGCCAGCAGCTTAACCCGGGGGGGAGAGGGCTACACCTTC
CASSLTRGGEGYTF
>many|NA|TRBJ1-4|TRBV5-1
TGCGCCAGCAGCTTGGAGACAGCAACTAATGAAAAACTGTTTTTT
CASSLETATNEKLFF
>NA|NA|TRBJ1-1|TRBV2
TGTGCCAGCAGTCAAAGGGTTAACACTGAAGCTTTCTTT
CASSQRVNTEAFF
>NA|NA|TRBJ2-7|TRBV21-1
TGTGCCAGCAGCCGTGGGCAAAGCCATACCACCACCTACGAGCAGTACTTC
CASSRGQSHTTTYEQYF
>once|TRBD2|TRBJ2-2|TRBV6-1
TGTGCCAGCAGTGTGGCTAGCGGCTACACCGGGGAGCTGTTTTTT
CASSVASGYTGELFF
>NA|TRBD1|TRBJ2-3|TRBV28
TGTGCCAGCAGCATACCAGGACAGGGGGCCCATACGCAGTATTTT
CASSIPGQGAHTQYF
>NA|TRBD2|TRBJ2-1|TRBV14
TGTGCCAGCAGCCAGGAACTCGGACTAGATACGTTCTTC
CASSQELGLDTFF
>NA|NA|TRBJ2-2|TRBV21-1
TGTGCCAGCAGCAAAGGACAGGGGGCTCGGACCGGGGAGCTGTTTTTT
CASSKGQGARTGELFF
>NA|TRBD1|TRBJ1-1|TRBV30
TGTGCCTGGGACAGGGAAATCACTGAAGCTTTCTTT
CAWDREITEAFF
>NA|TRBD1|TRBJ1-2|TRBV5-1
TGCGCCAGCAGCTTGGGACAGGGCGCTAACTATGGCTACACCTTC
CASSLGQGANYGYTF
>NA|NA|TRBJ2-7|TRBV7-3
TGTGCCAGCAGCTTAATCGGGACCTCGTCCTACGAGCAGTACTTC
CASSLIGTSSYEQYF
>NA|TRBD1|TRBJ1-2|TRBV7-9
TGTGCCAGCGGCATGCCAATGACAGGGAGCGAGGGCTACACCTTC
CASGMPMTGSEGYTF
>NA|NA|TRBJ2-1|TRBV29-1
TGCAGCGTTGAAGATCCCGGGAGAAGCTCCTACAATGAGCAGTTCTTC
CSVEDPGRSSYNEQFF
>NA|NA|TRBJ2-7|TRBV5-6
TGTGCCAGCAGCTTGTTGGACACGCCCTACGAGCAGTACTTC
CASSLLDTPYEQYF
>NA|NA|TRBJ2-1|TRBV7-9
TGTGCCAGCAGCTCTGTAGTTTATGAGCAGTTCTTC
CASSSVVYEQFF
>NA|NA|TRBJ2-1|TRBV13
TGTGCCAGCAGCTTAGGCAGGGGCTCCTACAATGAGCAGTTCTTC
CASSLGRGSYNEQFF
>NA|TRBD2|TRBJ2-3|TRBV19
TGTGCCAGTAGTAAGGATAGCGGGAGACTTCACACAGATACGCAGTATTTT
CASSKDSGRLHTDTQYF
>NA|NA|TRBJ1-1|TRBV2
TGTGCCAGCATGGTTTCAGGGACTGGCACTGAAGCTTTCTTT
CASMVSGTGTEAFF
>NA|NA|TRBJ1-1|TRBV7-8
TGTGCCAGCAGCCCGTCGGGGGTTTGGACTGAAGCTTTCTTT
CASSPSGVWTEAFF
>NA|NA|TRBJ1-5|TRBV10-3
TGTGCCATCAGTGAGTGGGGAGATAGCAATCAGCCCCAGCATTTT
CAISEWGDSNQPQHF
>NA|NA|TRBJ2-7|TRBV29-1
TGCAGCGTTGAAGATCAGGGCTGGGGCGAGCAGTACTTC
CSVEDQGWGEQYF
>NA|TRBD2|TRBJ2-1|TRBV10-1
TGCGCCAGCAGTGAGTTCCAACGAGCGGGAGACTACAATGAGCAGTTCTTC
CASSEFQRAGDYNEQFF
>NA|NA|TRBJ2-5|TRBV5-1
TGCGCCAGCAGCTCCGACAGACAAAAAGGGACCCAGTACTTC
CASSSDRQKGTQYF
>NA|TRBD1|TRBJ1-1|TRBV18
TGTGCCAGCTCACCCAAGGACAGGGGTTGGGCTGAAGCTTTCTTT
CASSPKDRGWAEAFF